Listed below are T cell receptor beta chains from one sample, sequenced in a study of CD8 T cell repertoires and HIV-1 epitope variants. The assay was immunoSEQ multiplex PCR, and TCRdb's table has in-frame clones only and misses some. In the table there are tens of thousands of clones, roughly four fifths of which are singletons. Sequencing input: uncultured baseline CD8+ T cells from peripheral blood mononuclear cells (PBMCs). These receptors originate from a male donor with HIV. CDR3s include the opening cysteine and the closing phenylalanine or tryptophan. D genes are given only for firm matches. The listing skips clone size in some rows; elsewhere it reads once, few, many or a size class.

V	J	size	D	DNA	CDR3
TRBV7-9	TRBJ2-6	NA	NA	TGTGCCAGCAGCTTAGGGGCCTCTGGGGCCAACGTCCTGACTTTC	CASSLGASGANVLTF
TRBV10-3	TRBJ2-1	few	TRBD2	TGTGCCATCAGTGAAGCGGGAGGGTCCCCGTCCTACAATGAGCAGTTCTTC	CAISEAGGSPSYNEQFF
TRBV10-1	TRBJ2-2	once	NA	TGCGCCAGCAGTGAGTCTGGTGGGACCGGGGAGCTGTTTTTT	CASSESGGTGELFF
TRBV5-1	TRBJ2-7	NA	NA	TGCGCCAGCAGCTTGGAAGTGACATCTTACGAGCAGTACTTC	CASSLEVTSYEQYF
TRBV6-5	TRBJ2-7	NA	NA	TGTGCCAGCAGTTACATAATTACCGGGACCCATCACGAGCAGTACTTC	CASSYIITGTHHEQYF
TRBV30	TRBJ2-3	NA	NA	TGTGCCTGGAGGGGTCTTCGGTCGACAGATACGCAGTATTTT	CAWRGLRSTDTQYF
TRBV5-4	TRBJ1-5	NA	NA	TGTGCCAGCTCTCGCCGGGGTAGCAATCAGCCCCAGCATTTT	CASSRRGSNQPQHF
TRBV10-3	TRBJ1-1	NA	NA	TGTGCCATCAGCGAAGGACAGCTGAACACTGAAGCTTTCTTT	CAISEGQLNTEAFF
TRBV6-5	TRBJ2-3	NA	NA	TGTGCCAGCAGTTTCCGACAGGGCACAGATACGCAGTATTTT	CASSFRQGTDTQYF
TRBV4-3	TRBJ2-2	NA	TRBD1	TGCGCCAGCAGCTCCGGGACAGTGAACACCGGGGAGCTGTTTTTT	CASSSGTVNTGELFF
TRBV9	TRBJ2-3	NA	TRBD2	TGTGCCAGCAGCGTAGGTTATAGCGGGCACGATACGCAGTATTTT	CASSVGYSGHDTQYF
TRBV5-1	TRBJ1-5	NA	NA	TGCGCCAGCAGCTTGGGGGGCGGACAGCCCCAGCATTTT	CASSLGGGQPQHF
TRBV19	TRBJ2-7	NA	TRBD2	TGTGCCAGTACCCCCGCGGCTAGCGGGGTTTCGGAGCAGTACTTC	CASTPAASGVSEQYF
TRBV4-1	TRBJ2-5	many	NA	TGCGCCAGCAGCCAAGCAAGGGGGCAAGAGACCCAGTACTTC	CASSQARGQETQYF
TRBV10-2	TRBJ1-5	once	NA	TGCGCCAGCAGTGTAGGGACTAGCAATCAGCCCCAGCATTTT	CASSVGTSNQPQHF
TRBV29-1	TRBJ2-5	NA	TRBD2	TGCAGCGTAGCAAGGACTAGACAAGAGACCCAGTACTTC	CSVARTRQETQYF
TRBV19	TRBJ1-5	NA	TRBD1	TGTGCCAGCCACGGACAGGGGGCGGGTCAGCCCCAGCATTTT	CASHGQGAGQPQHF
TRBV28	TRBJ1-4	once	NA	TGTGCCAGCAGTCCCTCAGGGAAGGATGAAAAACTGTTTTTT	CASSPSGKDEKLFF
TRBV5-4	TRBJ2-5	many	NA	TGTGCCAGCAGTCCCGCGGGGACTTCGCAAGAGACCCAGTACTTC	CASSPAGTSQETQYF
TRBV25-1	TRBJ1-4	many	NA	TGTGCCAGCATGTCCACCTCAGACGGCCCGAGTGAAAAACTGTTTTTT	CASMSTSDGPSEKLFF
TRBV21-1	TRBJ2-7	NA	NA	TGTGCCAGCAGCAAAGCGCGGACAGCACCACCGTACGAGCAGTACTTC	CASSKARTAPPYEQYF
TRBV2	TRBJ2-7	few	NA	TGTGCCAGCACACTAGTCGCCTACGAGCAGTACTTC	CASTLVAYEQYF
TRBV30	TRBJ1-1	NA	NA	TGTGCCTGGAAGGGTGACACAGGGAACACTGAAGCTTTCTTT	CAWKGDTGNTEAFF
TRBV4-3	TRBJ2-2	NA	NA	TGCGCCAGCAGCCCCCGAGCCGGACAGAACACCGGGGAGCTGTTTTTT	CASSPRAGQNTGELFF
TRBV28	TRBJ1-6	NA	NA	TGTGCCAGCAGTTTCCCTAATTCACCCCTCCACTTT	CASSFPNSPLHF
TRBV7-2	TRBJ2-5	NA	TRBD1	TGTGCCAGCAGCTTATGGACAGGGACCCCAGGGACCCAGTACTTC	CASSLWTGTPGTQYF
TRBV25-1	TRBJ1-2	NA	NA	TGTGCCAGCAGCGACCCTGGGGGTCGTAACTATGGCTACACCTTC	CASSDPGGRNYGYTF
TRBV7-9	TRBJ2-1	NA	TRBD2	TGTGCCAGCAGCTTAGAGGGCGGGAGATCCTACAATGAGCAGTTCTTC	CASSLEGGRSYNEQFF
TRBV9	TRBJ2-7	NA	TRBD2	TGTGCCAGCAGCCCGTGGACTAGCGTCAACGAGCAGTACTTC	CASSPWTSVNEQYF
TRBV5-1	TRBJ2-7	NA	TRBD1	TGCGCCAGCAAGGGGGCGGGTGCTACCTACGAGCAGTACTTC	CASKGAGATYEQYF
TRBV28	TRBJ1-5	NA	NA	TGTGCCAGCAGTCCCGGGACCGGCGGGCCCCAGCATTTT	CASSPGTGGPQHF
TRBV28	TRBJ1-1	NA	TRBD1	TGTGCCAGCAGTTACAGGGGGCGACTGAACACTGAAGCTTTCTTT	CASSYRGRLNTEAFF
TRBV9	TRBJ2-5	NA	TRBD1	TGTGCCAGCAGCCCCCGGGACAGGGATCAAGAGACCCAGTACTTC	CASSPRDRDQETQYF
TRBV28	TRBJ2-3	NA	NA	TGTGCCAGCAGTTCATCTAGGTTTCACACAGATACGCAGTATTTT	CASSSSRFHTDTQYF
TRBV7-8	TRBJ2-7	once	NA	TGTGCCAGCAGCTTCGAGCGGAGCCCCACCTACGAGCAGTACTTC	CASSFERSPTYEQYF
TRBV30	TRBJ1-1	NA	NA	TGTGCCTGGACTTCCGGGGGGGAGTCGGCTTTCTTT	CAWTSGGESAFF
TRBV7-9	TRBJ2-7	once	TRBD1	TGTGCCAGCAGCCGTCGGGACAGGGACTACGAGCAGTACTTC	CASSRRDRDYEQYF
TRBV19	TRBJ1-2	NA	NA	TGTGCCAGTAGGGAGTCGCGGGGGGCGCCCCAAGGAGGCTACACCTTC	CASRESRGAPQGGYTF
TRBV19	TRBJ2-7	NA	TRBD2	TGTGCCAGTAAGTCGGCGGGGGCCTACGAGCAGTACTTC	CASKSAGAYEQYF
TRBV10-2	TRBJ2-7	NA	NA	TGCGCCAGCAGGCCCGGGAGCGGCGAGCAGTACTTC	CASRPGSGEQYF
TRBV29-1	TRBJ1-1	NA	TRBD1	TGCAGCGTCGAACGTTACAGGGGTGGGACTGAAGCTTTCTTT	CSVERYRGGTEAFF
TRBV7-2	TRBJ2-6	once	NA	TGTGCCAGCAGCCGGGACTCTGGGGCCAACGTCCTGACTTTC	CASSRDSGANVLTF
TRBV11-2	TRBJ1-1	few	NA	TGTGCCAGCAGCTTAGATTGGCAGGGAAGGACTGAAGCTTTCTTT	CASSLDWQGRTEAFF
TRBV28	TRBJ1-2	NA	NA	TGTGCCAGCAGCCTGAATAACTATGGCTACACCTTC	CASSLNNYGYTF
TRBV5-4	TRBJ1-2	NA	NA	TGTGCCAGCAGCTTGGGTATTGACTATGGCTACACCTTC	CASSLGIDYGYTF
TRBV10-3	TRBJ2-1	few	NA	TGTGCCATCAGTGGACCCCAGGGTTACAATGAGCAGTTCTTC	CAISGPQGYNEQFF
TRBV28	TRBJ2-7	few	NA	TGTGCCAGCAGTTTATCCGAACTAGTACTACGGGACGAGCAGTACTTC	CASSLSELVLRDEQYF
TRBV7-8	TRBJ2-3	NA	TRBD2	TGTGCCAGCAGCTCCCGAGGCCTAGCGGGGGGGCAGGGCACAGATACGCAGTATTTT	CASSSRGLAGGQGTDTQYF
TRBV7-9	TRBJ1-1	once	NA	TGTGCCAGCATCCCCACAGGGCTAGTTGTTAACACTGAAGCTTTCTTT	CASIPTGLVVNTEAFF
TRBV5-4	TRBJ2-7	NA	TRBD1	TGTGCCAGCAGCTTGGATGGCAGGGGGCGCGGGTACGAGCAGTACTTC	CASSLDGRGRGYEQYF
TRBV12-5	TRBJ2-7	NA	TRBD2	TGTGCTAGTGGTTTGGCCCGACTAGCGGCGGCCTACGAGCAGTACTTC	CASGLARLAAAYEQYF
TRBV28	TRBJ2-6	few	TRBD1	TGTGCCAGCAGTTTACAGGGGGCTTCTGGGGCCAACGTCCTGACTTTC	CASSLQGASGANVLTF
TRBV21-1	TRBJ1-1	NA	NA	TGTGCCAGCATCGTTCGTCAGATGAACACTGAAGCTTTCTTT	CASIVRQMNTEAFF
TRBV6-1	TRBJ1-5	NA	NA	TGTGCCAGCAGCGAAGGGGTTTTGCAGCCCCAGCATTTT	CASSEGVLQPQHF
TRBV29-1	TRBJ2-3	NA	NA	TGCAGCGCGGGGCCTAGCACAGATACGCAGTATTTT	CSAGPSTDTQYF
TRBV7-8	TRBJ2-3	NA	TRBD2	TGTGCCAGCAGCTACGCCTTTGGGGGGGACCTCACAGATACGCAGTATTTT	CASSYAFGGDLTDTQYF
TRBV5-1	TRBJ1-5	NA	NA	TGCGCCATTCATCAGCCCCAGCATTTT	CAIHQPQHF